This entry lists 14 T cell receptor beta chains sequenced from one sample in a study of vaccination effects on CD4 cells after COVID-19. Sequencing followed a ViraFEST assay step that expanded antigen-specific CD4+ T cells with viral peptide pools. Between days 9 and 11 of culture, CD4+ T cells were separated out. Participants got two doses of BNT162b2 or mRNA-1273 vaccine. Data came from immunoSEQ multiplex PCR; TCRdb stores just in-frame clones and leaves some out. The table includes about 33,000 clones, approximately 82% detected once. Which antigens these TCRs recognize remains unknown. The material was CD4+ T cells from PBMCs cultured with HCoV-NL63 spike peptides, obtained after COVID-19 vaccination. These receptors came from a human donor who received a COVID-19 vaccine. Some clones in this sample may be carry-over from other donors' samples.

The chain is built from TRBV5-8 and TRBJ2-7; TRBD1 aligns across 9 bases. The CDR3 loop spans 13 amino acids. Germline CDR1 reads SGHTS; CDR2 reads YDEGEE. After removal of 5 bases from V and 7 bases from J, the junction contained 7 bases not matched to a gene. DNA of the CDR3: TGTGCCAGCAGGGCGGACAGGGGCTGGGAGCAGTACGTC. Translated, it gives CASRADRGWEQYV.

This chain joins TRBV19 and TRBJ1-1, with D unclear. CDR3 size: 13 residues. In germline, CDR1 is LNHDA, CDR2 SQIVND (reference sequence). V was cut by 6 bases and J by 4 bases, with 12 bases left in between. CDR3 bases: TGTGCCAGTAGGAGATCGGCTGGCACTGAAGCTTTCTTT. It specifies CASRRSAGTEAFF.

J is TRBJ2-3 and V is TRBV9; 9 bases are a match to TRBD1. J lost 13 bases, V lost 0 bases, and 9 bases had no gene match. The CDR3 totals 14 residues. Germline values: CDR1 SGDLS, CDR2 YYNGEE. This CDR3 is CASSVDGNRGPEYF. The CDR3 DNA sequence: TGTGCCAGCAGCGTAGACGGTAACAGGGGGCCGGAGTATTTT.

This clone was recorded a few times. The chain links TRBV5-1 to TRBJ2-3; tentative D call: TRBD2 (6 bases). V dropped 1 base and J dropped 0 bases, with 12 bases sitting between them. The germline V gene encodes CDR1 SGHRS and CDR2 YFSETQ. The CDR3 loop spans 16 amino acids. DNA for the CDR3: TGCGCCAGCAGCTTGTATGCGGGGCCCAGCACAGATACGCAGTATTTT. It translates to CASSLYAGPSTDTQYF.

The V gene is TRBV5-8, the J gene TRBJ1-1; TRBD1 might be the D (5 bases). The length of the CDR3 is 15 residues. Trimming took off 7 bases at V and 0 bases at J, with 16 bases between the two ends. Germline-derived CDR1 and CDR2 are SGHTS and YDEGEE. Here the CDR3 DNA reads TGTGCCAGCCCTACACTGAGGGGCCTGAACACTGAAGCTTTCTTT. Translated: CASPTLRGLNTEAFF.

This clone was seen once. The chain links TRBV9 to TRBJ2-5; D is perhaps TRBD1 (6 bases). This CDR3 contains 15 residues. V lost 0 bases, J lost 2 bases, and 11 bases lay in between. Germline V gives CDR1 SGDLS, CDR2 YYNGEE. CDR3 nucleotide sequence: TGTGCCAGCAGCGTAGACCGCCAGGGGCAAGAGACCCAGTACTTC. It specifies CASSVDRQGQETQYF.

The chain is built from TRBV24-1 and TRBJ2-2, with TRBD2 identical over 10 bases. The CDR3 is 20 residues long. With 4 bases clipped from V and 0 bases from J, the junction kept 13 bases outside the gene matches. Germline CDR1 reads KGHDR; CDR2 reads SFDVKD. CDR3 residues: CATSDNDYPSGGSNTGELFF. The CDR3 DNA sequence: TGTGCCACCAGTGACAATGACTACCCTAGCGGGGGATCGAACACCGGGGAGCTGTTTTTT.

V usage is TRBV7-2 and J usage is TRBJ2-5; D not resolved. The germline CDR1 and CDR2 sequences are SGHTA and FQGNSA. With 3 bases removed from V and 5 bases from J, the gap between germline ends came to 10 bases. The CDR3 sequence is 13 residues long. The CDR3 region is CASSFSRLETQYF. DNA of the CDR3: TGTGCCAGCAGCTTTTCCCGCCTGGAGACCCAGTACTTC. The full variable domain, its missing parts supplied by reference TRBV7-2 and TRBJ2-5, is GAGVSQSPSNKVTEKGKDVELRCDPISGHTALYWYRQSLGQGLEFLIYFQGNSAPDKSGLPSDRFSAERTGGSVSTLTIQRTQQEDSAVYLCASSFSRLETQYFGPGTRLLVL.

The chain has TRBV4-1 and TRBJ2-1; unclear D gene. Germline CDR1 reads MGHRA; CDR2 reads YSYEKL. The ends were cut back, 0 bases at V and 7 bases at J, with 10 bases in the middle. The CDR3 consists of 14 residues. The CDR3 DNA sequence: TGCGCCAGCAGCCAAGAACGCATGATGAATGAGCAGTTCTTC. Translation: CASSQERMMNEQFF.

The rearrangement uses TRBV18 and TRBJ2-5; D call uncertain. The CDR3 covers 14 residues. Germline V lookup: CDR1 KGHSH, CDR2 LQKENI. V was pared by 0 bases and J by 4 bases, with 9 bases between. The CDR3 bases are TGTGCCAGCTCACCACCTGGATTTCGAGAGACCCAGTACTTC. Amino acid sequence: CASSPPGFRETQYF.

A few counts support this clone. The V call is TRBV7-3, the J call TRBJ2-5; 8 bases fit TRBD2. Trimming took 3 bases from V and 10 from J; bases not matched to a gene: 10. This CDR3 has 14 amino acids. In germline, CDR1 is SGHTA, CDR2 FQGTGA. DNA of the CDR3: TGTGCCAGCAGCTTTGCGGGGGGAACCTCGGACCAGTACTTC. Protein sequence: CASSFAGGTSDQYF.

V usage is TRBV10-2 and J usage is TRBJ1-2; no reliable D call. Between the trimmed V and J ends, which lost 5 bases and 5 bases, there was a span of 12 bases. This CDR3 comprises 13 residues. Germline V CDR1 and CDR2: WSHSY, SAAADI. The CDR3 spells CASSPPTVYGYTF. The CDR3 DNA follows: TGCGCCAGCAGTCCCCCGACGGTTTATGGCTACACCTTC.

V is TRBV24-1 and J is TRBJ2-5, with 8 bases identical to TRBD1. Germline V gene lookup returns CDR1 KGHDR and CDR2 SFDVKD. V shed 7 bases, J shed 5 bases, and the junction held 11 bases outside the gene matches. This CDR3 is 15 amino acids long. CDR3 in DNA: TGTGCCACCAGCGGCCGGGACACAGGGGGGGAGACCCAGTACTTC. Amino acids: CATSGRDTGGETQYF.

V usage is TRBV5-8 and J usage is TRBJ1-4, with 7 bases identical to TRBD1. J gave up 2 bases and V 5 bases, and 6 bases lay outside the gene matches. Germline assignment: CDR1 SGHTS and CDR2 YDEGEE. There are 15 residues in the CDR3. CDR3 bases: TGTGCCAGCAGATACCAGACAGGGACTAATGAAAAACTGTTTTTT. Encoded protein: CASRYQTGTNEKLFF. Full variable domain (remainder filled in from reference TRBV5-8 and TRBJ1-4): EAGVTQSPTHLIKTRGQQATLRCSPISGHTSVYWYQQALGLGLQFLLWYDEGEERNRGNFPPRFSGRQFPNYSSELNVNALELEDSALYLCASRYQTGTNEKLFFGSGTQLSVL.